These 17 T cell receptor beta chains were all obtained from the same sample, sequenced in a study of tumor-infiltrating lymphocytes in localized non-small cell lung cancer. The assay was immunoSEQ multiplex PCR, and TCRdb's table has in-frame clones only and misses some. The sample holds about 16,000 clones, roughly four fifths seen once. Sequenced input: lung tumor tissue. The receptors derive from a human donor with non-small cell lung cancer.

The chain couples TRBV19 to TRBJ2-5, with a weak D call TRBD1 (5 bases). V lost 1 base to trimming and J lost 5 bases, with 14 bases between them. The CDR3 runs 15 residues. CDR1 is LNHDA and CDR2 is SQIVND in the germline V gene (reference sequence). The CDR3: CASSIVKDPGETQYF. In DNA, the CDR3 is TGTGCCAGTAGTATAGTCAAGGACCCAGGGGAGACCCAGTACTTC.

The chain combines TRBV11-2 with TRBJ2-3; no reliable D call. The V gene lost 6 bases and the J gene lost 2 bases, with 15 bases spanning the gap. Per germline, CDR1 SGHAT and CDR2 FQNNGV. The CDR3 spans 15 residues. The CDR3 loop is CASSRLGGDTDTQYF. In nucleotides, the CDR3 is TGTGCCAGCAGTCGCCTAGGCGGAGACACAGATACGCAGTATTTT.

This clone was seen more than once but under ten times. This chain joins TRBV18 and TRBJ1-5; D gene unclear. Germline CDR1 reads KGHSH; CDR2 reads LQKENI. The CDR3 sequence is 14 residues long. V was cut by 5 bases and J by 0 bases, with 8 bases left in between. The CDR3 nucleotides are TGTGCCAGCTCATCCACGAGTAGCAATCAGCCCCAGCATTTT. It codes for CASSSTSSNQPQHF.

The V gene is TRBV29-1, the J gene TRBJ1-4; 10 bases map to TRBD1. V gave up 6 bases and J gave up 4 bases; unmatched junction bases: 2. This CDR3 is built from 13 residues. Germline CDR1 SQVTM, CDR2 ANQGSEA. For the CDR3, the DNA is TGCAGCGTGGGGGACAGGGGTAATGAAAAACTGTTTTTT. Protein: CSVGDRGNEKLFF.

The V gene is TRBV27, the J gene TRBJ2-7; TRBD2 matches at 7 bases. The V segment lost 1 base and the J segment 2 bases; nucleotides outside the gene matches: 8. The germline gives CDR1 MNHEY, CDR2 SMNVEV (reference sequence). The CDR3 sequence is 16 residues long. As DNA, the CDR3 is TGTGCCAGCAGTTTATTAGGGCCTAGCGGACCCTACGAGCAGTACTTC. It specifies CASSLLGPSGPYEQYF.

The chain combines TRBV30 with TRBJ1-2; unclear D gene. Between the trimmed V and J ends, which lost 2 bases and 1 base, there was a span of 11 bases. Looked up from germline, CDR1 is GTSNPN and CDR2 is SVGIG (reference sequence). The CDR3 has 14 residues. The CDR3 is CAWSLAGFNYGYTF. CDR3 nucleotides: TGTGCCTGGAGTCTAGCAGGTTTTAACTATGGCTACACCTTC.

CDR3 region: CASSITGLNTEAFF. CDR3 bases: TGTGCCAGTAGTATCACAGGGTTGAACACTGAAGCTTTCTTT. The genes are TRBV19 and TRBJ1-1; perhaps TRBD1 as D (6 bases). This CDR3 is 14 amino acids long. The V gene's germline CDR1 is LNHDA and CDR2 SQIVND (reference sequence). The V and J ends lost 3 bases and 0 bases respectively, with 8 bases between them.

The chain is built from TRBV27 and TRBJ2-7; D remains ambiguous. Trimming shortened V by 5 bases and J by 3 bases, and 11 bases separated the two germline ends. Germline V gene lookup returns CDR1 MNHEY and CDR2 SMNVEV (reference sequence). The CDR3 contains 13 residues. The CDR3 nucleotides are TGTGCCAGCAGTCCCTACCACGGCTACGAGCAGTACTTC. Translation: CASSPYHGYEQYF.

The chain joins TRBV30 to TRBJ1-6; D unresolved. V was shortened by 2 bases and J by 6 bases, with 11 bases between the two germline ends. Germline lookup yields CDR1 GTSNPN and CDR2 SVGIG (reference sequence). The CDR3 is made up of 14 amino acids. The chain's CDR3 is CAWSLNPSNSPLHF. The CDR3 region has the DNA TGTGCCTGGAGTCTCAACCCCTCTAATTCACCCCTCCACTTT. Variable domain in full (rest from reference TRBV30 and TRBJ1-6): SQTIHQWPATLVQPVGSPLSLECTVEGTSNPNLYWYRQAAGRGLQLLFYSVGIGQISSEVPQNLSASRPQDRQFILSSKKLLLSDSGFYLCAWSLNPSNSPLHFGNGTRLTVT.

This clone is labeled as medium-sized. This same CDR3 is encoded by further DNA sequences in the sample. The genes are TRBV7-2 and TRBJ1-2, with D perhaps matching TRBD1 (6 bases). The V end lost 3 bases, the J end lost 6 bases, and 11 bases lay between the germline ends. The CDR3 is 13 amino acids. CDR1 and CDR2 (germline): SGHTA, FQGNSA. CDR3 sequence: CASSLGTGNGYTF. The CDR3 DNA follows: TGTGCCAGCAGCTTGGGAACAGGGAATGGCTACACCTTC.

The table lists this clone with a few counts. V gene TRBV9 combines with J gene TRBJ2-3; TRBD2 might be the D (5 bases). The CDR3 runs 15 residues. Trimming took off 0 bases at V and 7 bases at J, with 15 bases between the two ends. The germline CDR1 and CDR2 sequences are SGDLS and YYNGEE. This CDR3 is CASSVDVLESYTQYF. DNA for the CDR3: TGTGCCAGCAGCGTAGATGTACTAGAGTCCTATACGCAGTATTTT.

The chain carries TRBV6-1 and TRBJ2-3; D uncertain. The V end was cut by 3 bases, the J end by 8 bases, with 3 bases between. The CDR3 is 10 amino acids. Germline assignment: CDR1 MNHNS and CDR2 SASEGT. Here the CDR3 DNA reads TGTGCCAGCAGTGACCTTACGCAGTATTTT. Amino acid sequence: CASSDLTQYF.

The chain uses TRBV5-5 and TRBJ2-1, with D possibly matching TRBD2 (5 bases). The germline CDR1 and CDR2 sequences are SGHKS and YYEKEE (reference sequence). The CDR3 spans 14 residues. V lost 1 base and J lost 3, with 8 bases in between. This chain's CDR3 is CASSLISDYNEQFF. CDR3 in DNA: TGTGCCAGCAGCTTGATTAGCGACTACAATGAGCAGTTCTTC.

The chain has TRBV13 and TRBJ2-1; D is perhaps TRBD2 (7 bases). Germline assignment: CDR1 PRHDT and CDR2 FYEKMQ (reference sequence). Trimming pared 4 bases from V and 0 bases from J, leaving 19 bases between. The CDR3 is 18 residues long. This CDR3 is CASSWFYRGASSYNEQFF. The CDR3, as DNA: TGTGCCAGCAGCTGGTTTTACCGGGGGGCCAGCTCCTACAATGAGCAGTTCTTC. Full variable domain (missing parts from reference TRBV13 and TRBJ2-1): AAGVIQSPRHLIKEKRETATLKCYPIPRHDTVYWYQQGPGQDPQFLISFYEKMQSDKGSIPDRFSAQQFSDYHSELNMSSLELGDSALYFCASSWFYRGASSYNEQFFGPGTRLTVL.

V usage is TRBV30 and J usage is TRBJ1-4; TRBD1 aligns across 7 bases. With V trimmed by 0 bases and J by 6 bases, 7 bases remained unmatched. The CDR3 contains 15 residues. CDR1 is GTSNPN, CDR2 SVGIG, per germline (reference sequence). Here the CDR3 reads CAWSVEDRRYEKLFF. The CDR3, as DNA: TGTGCCTGGAGTGTAGAGGACAGGCGGTATGAAAAACTGTTTTTT.

The chain employs TRBV28 and TRBJ2-5; D call uncertain. The V gene's germline CDR1 is MDHEN and CDR2 SYDVKM. This CDR3 is 14 amino acids long. The ends were cut back, 3 bases at V and 5 bases at J, with 13 bases in the middle. The DNA of the CDR3 is TGTGCCAGCAGTTTTTATGGGCGGTGGGAGACCCAGTACTTC. As protein: CASSFYGRWETQYF.

This rearrangement joins TRBV13 to TRBJ2-2, with a weak D call TRBD1 (6 bases). Germline CDR1 is PRHDT and CDR2 is FYEKMQ (reference sequence). V was trimmed by 1 base and J by 4 bases, leaving 10 bases between them. This CDR3 has 15 residues. DNA of the CDR3: TGTGCCAGCAGCTTAGAGGGGGAAATCACCGGGGAGCTGTTTTTT. It encodes CASSLEGEITGELFF.